This T cell receptor (beta chain) was sequenced during a study of Ad26.COV2.S vaccination and SARS-CoV-2 variants. Study as a whole: Ad26.COV2.S arm of COV1001 included the donor. Into the muscle, Ad26.COV2.S was dosed once or twice, 56 days apart.

Points on this clone: The antigen is unknown.

Clones were sequenced by immunoSEQ multiplex PCR, and TCRdb holds only the in-frame ones, with some missing. This table holds about 460,000 clones, approximately 90% found once. The germline CDR1 and CDR2 sequences are MDHEN and SYDVKM. This CDR3 region has 15 residues. V lost 4 bases, J lost 5 bases, and 18 bases lay in between. Whole-study results and caveats: Greater spike-specific TCR breadth was seen in vaccine recipients than in placebo recipients.

Documented treatment: over 15 received Ad26.COV2.S at low or high dose, single or two shots; about 5 received placebo; per-sample allocation not given. All samples were drawn on day 63, counting from the first vaccine or placebo injection. The chain couples TRBV28 to TRBJ2-7, with D tentatively TRBD1 or TRBD2 (5 bases each). The sequences come from peripheral blood, collected in a trial of Ad26.COV2.S vaccine versus placebo. The clonotype was recovered from a person aged 18-60 years who received the Ad26.COV2.S COVID-19 vaccine or a placebo. This chain's CDR3 is CASSSGQGVIHEQYF. CDR3 sequence (DNA): TGTGCCAGCAGTTCTGGTCAGGGAGTCATTCACGAGCAGTACTTC.